This T cell receptor (beta chain) was identified in a study of OX40 agonist ivuxolimab in advanced cancers. Overall study: Anti-PD-1, anti-PD-L1 or anti-CTLA-4 therapy given earlier was allowed, and around 40% had some.

The CDR3 contains 17 residues. Trimming took 1 base from V and 1 from J; bases not matched to a gene: 6. The germline V gene encodes CDR1 MNHNS and CDR2 SASEGT. Sequencing used immunoSEQ multiplex PCR; TCRdb keeps in-frame clones, though not all of them. Among approximately 20,000 clones, around 80% were seen once, and the ten largest hold roughly 30%. Findings and caveats of the study: On average, CD8+ T cells showed a greater number of expanded clones than CD4+. The antigen specificity of the peripheral T cells (those that were expanded) was not determined.

As to this clone: Its antigen is not known.

J is TRBJ2-7 and V is TRBV6-1, with 11 bases matching TRBD1. This receptor was taken from an adult with an advanced solid tumor such as melanoma, head and neck, liver or kidney cancer. The specimen was CD4+ or CD8+ T cells sorted from blood, collected in a trial of the OX40 agonist ivuxolimab. The CDR3: CASSEVPGTGGSYEQYF. Written as DNA, the CDR3 is TGTGCCAGCAGTGAAGTCCCCGGGACAGGGGGTTCCTACGAGCAGTACTTC.